Detailed here is one T cell receptor (beta chain). Enrollment of patients from Seattle took place during active infection, with longitudinal follow-up. This specimen comes from a study of blood T cell repertoires in COVID-19. The CDR3 has 13 residues. Germline V gene data show CDR1 as LNHDA and CDR2 as SQIVND (reference sequence). The V and J ends lost 5 bases and 5 bases respectively, with 12 bases between them. Original processing methods: Counts of nucleated cells, estimated from reference gene primer amplification, were obtained. Only in-frame clones appear in the TCRdb table, and some are missing; sequencing was by immunoSEQ multiplex PCR. The V and J calls and clone size come from that table; D and trimming were worked out from the DNA. Of around 190,000 clones listed, around nine tenths are singletons.

The gene calls are TRBV19 and TRBJ2-5, with D tentatively TRBD2 (6 bases). The receptor was isolated from a man aged 45-65 years with COVID-19, enrolled during active disease. What was sequenced was peripheral blood. CDR3 coding DNA: TGTGCCAGTAGTTCGGGGGAAGTCGAGACCCAGTACTTC. The encoded protein is CASSSGEVETQYF.